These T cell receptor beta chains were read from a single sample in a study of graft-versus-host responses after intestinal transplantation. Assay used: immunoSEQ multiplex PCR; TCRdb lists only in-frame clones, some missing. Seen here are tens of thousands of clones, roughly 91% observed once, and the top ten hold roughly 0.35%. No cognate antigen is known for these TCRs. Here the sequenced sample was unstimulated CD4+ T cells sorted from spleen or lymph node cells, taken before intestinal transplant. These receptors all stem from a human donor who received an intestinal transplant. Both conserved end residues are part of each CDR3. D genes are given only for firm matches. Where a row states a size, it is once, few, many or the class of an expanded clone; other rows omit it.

TGTGCCAGCAGTTTCCCCCTGACAGGGCTGGGGGGCTACACCTTC	CASSFPLTGLGGYTF	TRBV28	NA	TRBD1	TRBJ1-2
TGTGCCAGCAGTGGCGGGGAGACCCAGTACTTC	CASSGGETQYF	TRBV6-1	NA	NA	TRBJ2-5
TGTGCCAGCAGTTCCCAACTAGCGGGGATCTACAATGAGCAGTTCTTC	CASSSQLAGIYNEQFF	TRBV6-6	NA	TRBD2	TRBJ2-1
TGTGCCAGCAGCGCCTACAGGGGTTCGGGTTCGGGGGAGCTGTTTTTT	CASSAYRGSGSGELFF	TRBV14	NA	TRBD1	TRBJ2-2
TGTGCCAGCAGTTTGAGCTCGGGAGGGGAAGCTTTCTTT	CASSLSSGGEAFF	TRBV28	NA	NA	TRBJ1-1
TGTGCCATGGGGTATACAGGGAACTACGAGCAGTACTTC	CAMGYTGNYEQYF	TRBV6-1	NA	NA	TRBJ2-7
TGTGCCAGCAGCTTAGCCCCCGGGACAGGGAACACTGAAGCTTTCTTT	CASSLAPGTGNTEAFF	TRBV7-6	NA	TRBD1	TRBJ1-1
TGTGCCAGCAGCGTGCTGAGTGGTGACACCATATATTTT	CASSVLSGDTIYF	TRBV9	NA	NA	TRBJ1-3
TGTGCCAGCAGTCCCGAGGGGGGGACTGAAGCTTTCTTT	CASSPEGGTEAFF	TRBV2	NA	NA	TRBJ1-1
TGTGCCAGCAGCAACTGCGGACAGGGGAACTATGGCTACACCTTC	CASSNCGQGNYGYTF	TRBV21-1	few	NA	TRBJ1-2
TGTGCCAGTAGTACAGGGGGCCCAATGGGTCCGTCCGGGGAGCTGTTTTTT	CASSTGGPMGPSGELFF	TRBV19	NA	TRBD1	TRBJ2-2
TGTGCCAGCACCTACCATGGGCGTGACAATGAGCAGTTCTTC	CASTYHGRDNEQFF	TRBV5-4	once	NA	TRBJ2-1
TGCGCCAGCAGCCGTCCCGGGACTAGCGGGGGGCCAACCTACGAGCAGTACTTC	CASSRPGTSGGPTYEQYF	TRBV5-1	NA	TRBD2	TRBJ2-7
TGTGCCAGCAGTGGGGTAGCGGGGGAACAAGAGACCCAGTACTTC	CASSGVAGEQETQYF	TRBV2	NA	TRBD2	TRBJ2-5
TGTGCCAGCAGCGACCCGCCCGTAGCGGGAGGCCAAGATACGCAGTATTTT	CASSDPPVAGGQDTQYF	TRBV9	NA	TRBD2	TRBJ2-3
TGTGCCTGTAGCGGGAGGGCGAGGAATCCGACCTACGAGCAGTACTTC	CACSGRARNPTYEQYF	TRBV28	NA	TRBD2	TRBJ2-7
TGTGCCAGCAAGTCGGGGGTTGAGGAAAAACTGTTTTTT	CASKSGVEEKLFF	TRBV28	NA	NA	TRBJ1-4
TGTGCCAGCAACCAGGGGAGTTCTGGAAACACCATATATTTT	CASNQGSSGNTIYF	TRBV2	NA	NA	TRBJ1-3
TGTGCCTGGAGTCGGGACAGGGATTCACCCCTCCACTTT	CAWSRDRDSPLHF	TRBV30	NA	TRBD1	TRBJ1-6
TGTGCCAGCAGCGTTTCAGGACTAGCGGGACTGGAGACCCAGTACTTC	CASSVSGLAGLETQYF	TRBV9	NA	TRBD2	TRBJ2-5
TGTGCCAGCAGCCTGGGACGGCCAAGGAGGGGACAAGAGACCCAGTACTTC	CASSLGRPRRGQETQYF	TRBV7-9	NA	NA	TRBJ2-5
TGTGCCGTTACGCCGGGACTAGTGATAAACAATGAGCAGTTCTTC	CAVTPGLVINNEQFF	TRBV5-8	NA	TRBD2	TRBJ2-1
TGTGCCAGCAGTTCAACGGATATGAGGAGCTATGGCTACACCTTC	CASSSTDMRSYGYTF	TRBV28	NA	NA	TRBJ1-2
TGCAGCGTTATAGAAACTCCCTCCTCTGGGGCCAACGTCCTGACTTTC	CSVIETPSSGANVLTF	TRBV29-1	once	NA	TRBJ2-6
TGTGCCAGCAGCCAAGAAAGTAGCCGGGGGGGGGCAGATACGCAGTATTTT	CASSQESSRGGADTQYF	TRBV4-2	NA	TRBD2	TRBJ2-3
TGTGCCAGTAGTATAGAGAGGGGGACTGAAGCTTTCTTT	CASSIERGTEAFF	TRBV19	few	NA	TRBJ1-1
TGTGCCAGCTCTCCAGGGCCAGATACGCAGTATTTT	CASSPGPDTQYF	TRBV18	NA	NA	TRBJ2-3
TGTGCCAGCAGCAGGGGGGGACTAGTATTCGATGAGCAGTTCTTC	CASSRGGLVFDEQFF	TRBV9	NA	TRBD2	TRBJ2-1
TGTGCCTGGAGTGTTCAAGCGGGGATTGCAGATACGCAGTATTTT	CAWSVQAGIADTQYF	TRBV30	NA	TRBD2	TRBJ2-3
TGTGCCAGTAGCACGGGTACTAGCGGAGGGGAGACCCAGTACTTC	CASSTGTSGGETQYF	TRBV19	NA	TRBD2	TRBJ2-5
TGTGCCAGCAGCCCCGGGACTAGCGGGGGCAATGAGCAGTTCTTC	CASSPGTSGGNEQFF	TRBV9	NA	TRBD2	TRBJ2-1